This TCR beta chain was sequenced for a study of T-cell reconstitution after alpha-beta-depleted transplantation in children. Study outcomes and limitations: The high TCRbeta diversity at day 60 in some patients came from surviving recipient T cells and thymic progenitors. Hyperexpanded clones declined; after one year, newly produced T cells mostly supplied diversity. The origin of alpha-beta T cells about two months after transplant was reportedly several hundred expanded graft clones.

Per germline, CDR1 SGHRS and CDR2 YFSETQ. This CDR3 spans 12 amino acids. Of note for this clonotype: Its target is unknown. Its ends do not fully match the called genes, so a read error is possible.

Unique molecular identifiers featured in how the TCRbeta library was prepared. MiXCR was run by TCRdb on the PCR reads, yielding one entry per CDR3 protein. The sample consists of 610,000 or so distinct CDR3 sequences, 25% to 30% of them appearing once. The sample was PBMCs, taken before TCRalphabeta/CD19-depleted stem cell transplant. This receptor was taken from a boy under two years old with Wiskott-Aldrich syndrome, due to receive a stem cell transplant. The chain couples TRBV5-1 to TRBJ2-1; a weak D match, TRBD1 (6 bases). Here the CDR3 reads CASSLDRGEQFF. The CDR3 DNA follows: TGTGCCAGCAGTTTGGACAGAGGGGAGCAGTTCTTC.